These T cell receptor beta chains were read from a single sample in a study of shared clonotypes between healthy human individuals. Generated by immunoSEQ multiplex PCR, the TCRdb table keeps only in-frame clones and is missing some. The table has 2 million to 2.5 million clones, more than 80% seen once. Input material: naive CD4+ T cells from PBMCs. These receptors were collected from a man between 18 and 29 years old in good health. Some clones in this sample may be carry-over from other donors' samples. The CDR3 runs from the conserved cysteine through the conserved F or W. The D gene is left open where the match is weak. The listing skips clone size in some rows; elsewhere it reads once, few, many or a size class.

CDR3 protein,CDR3 DNA,V gene,clone size,D gene,J gene
CAWSVGSGGTDTQYF,TGTGCCTGGAGTGTAGGCTCAGGGGGGACAGATACGCAGTATTTT,TRBV30,.,.,TRBJ2-3
CASSLLQGHEQYF,TGTGCCAGCAGCTTGCTTCAGGGACACGAGCAGTACTTC,TRBV7-9,.,.,TRBJ2-7
CASSLPVELGTNEKLFF,TGTGCCAGCAGCTTACCGGTAGAGTTGGGAACTAATGAAAAACTGTTTTTT,TRBV7-2,.,.,TRBJ1-4
CASSYTQETQYF,TGTGCCAGCAGCTACACCCAAGAGACCCAGTACTTC,TRBV5-8,.,.,TRBJ2-5
CTSGDSLSNQPQHF,TGTACCAGCGGGGACAGTCTTAGCAATCAGCCCCAGCATTTT,TRBV2,.,TRBD1,TRBJ1-5
CASSIAGGNQPQHF,TGTGCCAGTAGTATAGCAGGGGGCAATCAGCCCCAGCATTTT,TRBV19,.,.,TRBJ1-5
CASSEGTGEGQPQHF,TGTGCCAGCAGCGAGGGAACAGGGGAAGGTCAGCCCCAGCATTTT,TRBV7-9,.,TRBD1,TRBJ1-5
CASSFTSGITGELFF,TGTGCCAGCAGCTTTACTAGCGGGATTACCGGGGAGCTGTTTTTT,TRBV11-2,.,TRBD2,TRBJ2-2
CASSGVLSGNTIYF,TGTGCCAGCAGTGGTGTACTATCGGGAAACACCATATATTTT,TRBV2,.,.,TRBJ1-3
CASSLVFASSYNEQFF,TGCGCCAGCAGCTTGGTATTCGCGAGCTCCTACAATGAGCAGTTCTTC,TRBV5-1,.,.,TRBJ2-1
CASSQSLTGQRGNEQFF,TGTGCCAGCAGCCAGTCTTTGACGGGCCAAAGGGGCAATGAGCAGTTCTTC,TRBV7-3,.,.,TRBJ2-1
CASSTPRETQYF,TGTGCCAGCAGCACCCCAAGGGAGACCCAGTACTTC,TRBV7-9,once,.,TRBJ2-5
CASSLVPGGTYEQYF,TGCGCCAGCAGCTTGGTTCCGGGCGGCACCTACGAGCAGTACTTC,TRBV5-1,.,.,TRBJ2-7
CASSMARTYEQYF,TGTGCCAGTAGTATGGCCAGAACCTACGAGCAGTACTTC,TRBV19,.,.,TRBJ2-7
CASSLPSGQGFGGYTF,TGTGCCAGCAGCCTTCCCTCGGGACAGGGGTTCGGTGGCTACACCTTC,TRBV9,.,TRBD1,TRBJ1-2
CASSRPGTGGNIQYF,TGCGCCAGCAGTAGACCCGGGACAGGGGGAAACATTCAGTACTTC,TRBV5-1,.,TRBD1,TRBJ2-4
CASSLDREGETQYF,TGCGCCAGCAGCCTGGACAGGGAGGGGGAGACCCAGTACTTC,TRBV5-1,once,.,TRBJ2-5
CASSFPSRAGYTQYF,TGTGCCAGCAGTTTCCCCTCAAGGGCCGGGTATACGCAGTATTTT,TRBV28,once,.,TRBJ2-3
CASSLERETQYF,TGTGCCAGCAGCTTAGAAAGGGAGACCCAGTACTTC,TRBV7-6,.,.,TRBJ2-5
CASRFARDSGSAQYF,TGTGCCAGCAGGTTCGCGCGGGACAGTGGGTCGGCCCAGTACTTC,TRBV7-6,.,.,TRBJ2-5
CASSTPDRGRSDYGYTF,TGTGCCAGTAGTACCCCGGACAGGGGGCGCTCCGACTATGGCTACACCTTC,TRBV19,.,TRBD1,TRBJ1-2
CASSFPGADRVDEQFF,TGTGCCAGCAGCTTTCCGGGGGCAGACAGAGTCGATGAGCAGTTCTTC,TRBV7-8,once,.,TRBJ2-1
CASSQRTVGNEKLFF,TGTGCCAGCAGCCAGAGGACCGTTGGTAATGAAAAACTGTTTTTT,TRBV5-4,.,.,TRBJ1-4
CASSRQGKNTEAFF,TGTGCCAGCAGTCGACAGGGGAAAAACACTGAAGCTTTCTTT,TRBV6-5,.,TRBD1,TRBJ1-1
CASSVSGVMHQPQHF,TGTGCCAGCAGTGTATCTGGGGTTATGCATCAGCCCCAGCATTTT,TRBV28,.,.,TRBJ1-5
CASRGNSGANVLTF,TGTGCCAGCAGGGGGAACTCTGGGGCCAACGTCCTGACTTTC,TRBV2,.,.,TRBJ2-6
CASSYTGTGRYEQYF,TGTGCCAGCAGCTACACCGGGACAGGCCGCTACGAGCAGTACTTC,TRBV6-5,.,TRBD1,TRBJ2-7
CASSPPGAGGDEQFF,TGTGCCAGCTCACCACCGGGGGCAGGGGGCGATGAGCAGTTCTTC,TRBV18,.,TRBD1,TRBJ2-1
CASSPPGLVGTDTQYF,TGTGCCAGCAGTCCGCCGGGACTAGTGGGCACAGATACGCAGTATTTT,TRBV27,.,TRBD2,TRBJ2-3
CAISDSRQTYEQYF,TGTGCCATCAGTGATTCACGACAGACCTACGAGCAGTACTTC,TRBV10-3,.,.,TRBJ2-7